This T cell receptor beta chain is from a study of T cells in Graves' hyperthyroidism and ophthalmopathy. Across the whole study: Peripheral blood sampling occurred at initial diagnosis, before any treatment. The study's findings and limits: Stable hyperthyroidism was told apart from ophthalmopathy by a model built on 13 V-J features. Blood also showed most of the thyroid clonotypes that were expanded above 0.001.

As concerns this clonotype: The antigen remains undetermined.

What was amplified from RNA transcripts were TCR beta CDR3 regions. Researchers ran a first-round RT-PCR on the TCR CDR3 using the HTBI primer set. TCRdb called the multiplex PCR reads again in MiXCR, with one record for every CDR3 protein. The repertoire holds about 270,000 distinct CDR3 sequences, less than 30% seen once, with approximately 30% in the top ten. Trimming removed 6 bases from V and 2 bases from J, with 16 bases in between. Germline V lookup: CDR1 MNHNS, CDR2 SASEGT. CDR3 length: 16 residues. The sequence was obtained from a middle-aged man with Graves' hyperthyroidism that later progressed to Graves' ophthalmopathy. The specimen was blood. The V call is TRBV6-1, the J call TRBJ2-2; D ambiguous. Written as DNA, the CDR3 is TGTGCCAGCAGCGCCCTTTGGATGTTAAACACCGGGGAGCTGTTTTTT. Amino acids: CASSALWMLNTGELFF.